A single sample gave rise to the 32 T cell receptor beta chains below, sequenced in a study of a mutant IDH1 vaccine in newly diagnosed glioma. Time point meaning: week 11, during vaccination. Doses consisted of 300 ug of mutant IDH1 20-mer peptide each, paired with topical imiquimod. Sequencing was performed with immunoSEQ multiplex PCR; in TCRdb, only in-frame clones are kept and a portion is missing. In the table there are 50,000 or so clones, roughly nine tenths of which are singletons. Their antigen targets remain unknown. Here the sequenced sample was PBMCs, taken from a glioma patient whose treatment included an IDH1 peptide vaccine. These TCRs come from a man in his fifties or sixties with glioma.

V and J are TRBV9 and TRBJ2-5, with 14 positions matching TRBD2. Per the germline V gene, CDR1 is SGDLS and CDR2 is YYNGEE. The ends lost 4 bases at V and 4 bases at J; junction bases unmatched: 6. The CDR3 runs to 16 residues. CDR3 in DNA: TGTGCCAGCAGCTCCGACGGACTAGCGGGAGGAGAGACCCAGTACTTC. Translating gives CASSSDGLAGGETQYF.

The chain joins TRBV19 to TRBJ1-5; the D gene is possibly TRBD1 (6 bases). Germline V lookup: CDR1 LNHDA, CDR2 SQIVND (reference sequence). The CDR3 has 13 amino acids. Trimming removed 10 bases from V and 4 bases from J, with 14 bases in between. The CDR3 DNA follows: TGTGCCACCTACGGACAGACGAATCAGCCCCAGCATTTT. Translation: CATYGQTNQPQHF.

The chain is built from TRBV2 and TRBJ1-1; 10 nucleotides match TRBD1. CDR1 and CDR2 from the germline V gene are SNHLY and FYNNEI. With 2 bases clipped from V and 3 bases from J, the junction kept 3 bases outside the gene matches. There are 15 residues in the CDR3. The CDR3 region is CASSETDRGHTEAFF. The CDR3 DNA reads as TGTGCCAGCAGTGAAACCGACAGGGGGCACACTGAAGCTTTCTTT. Looking up the rest from reference TRBV2 and TRBJ1-1 gives the full variable domain: EPEVTQTPSHQVTQMGQEVILRCVPISNHLYFYWYRQILGQKVEFLVSFYNNEISEKSEIFDDQFSVERPDGSNFTLKIRSTKLEDSAMYFCASSETDRGHTEAFFGQGTRLTVV.

The chain employs TRBV5-1 and TRBJ2-5; 9 positions match TRBD1. The V gene's germline CDR1 is SGHRS and CDR2 YFSETQ. The ends lost 3 bases at V and 1 base at J; junction bases unmatched: 4. This CDR3 is built from 15 residues. The CDR3 DNA is TGCGCCAGCAGCTCGGGACAGGGCCGCCAAGAGACCCAGTACTTC. This encodes CASSSGQGRQETQYF.

CDR3 loop: CATRLGGRSDGSAEAFF. CDR3 nucleotide sequence: TGTGCCACCCGACTCGGGGGCAGGTCTGATGGGTCGGCTGAAGCTTTCTTT. The chain recombines TRBV10-3 with TRBJ1-1, with D perhaps matching TRBD1 (6 bases). The CDR3 runs 17 residues. The germline CDR1 and CDR2 sequences are ENHRY and SYGVKD. Trimming shortened V by 10 bases and J by 6 bases, and 30 bases separated the two germline ends.

The chain couples TRBV7-3 to TRBJ1-3; D is possibly TRBD1 (5 bases). V shed 5 bases and J shed 0 bases, with 11 bases lying between them. Germline lookup yields CDR1 SGHTA and CDR2 FQGTGA. This CDR3 is 15 amino acids long. The CDR3 here is CASSPGTGSGNTIYF. The CDR3 bases are TGTGCCAGCAGCCCGGGGACCGGCTCTGGAAACACCATATATTTT.

This clone was recorded only once. The chain carries TRBV7-8 and TRBJ1-4, with a tentative D call TRBD1 (5 bases). The V end was cut by 1 base, the J end by 6 bases, with 18 bases between. Germline CDR1 is SGHVS and CDR2 is FQNEAQ. The CDR3 loop spans 17 amino acids. In DNA, the CDR3 is TGTGCCAGCAGCTTAGGGGGCTGGGGGGGATCCGATGAAAAACTGTTTTTT. Protein product: CASSLGGWGGSDEKLFF.

V gene TRBV4-3 combines with J gene TRBJ1-4; TRBD1 is a possible D gene (6 bases). Trimming took 0 bases from V and 4 from J, leaving 12 bases between them. This CDR3 is built from 16 residues. Germline V lookup: CDR1 LGHNA, CDR2 YSLEER. The DNA for the CDR3 is TGCGCCAGCAGCCAAGATCACAGCAGGGGTAATGAAAAACTGTTTTTT. It specifies CASSQDHSRGNEKLFF.

V usage is TRBV28 and J usage is TRBJ2-7; the match to TRBD2 covers 7 bases. CDR3 size: 15 residues. In germline, CDR1 is MDHEN, CDR2 SYDVKM. Trimming removed 6 bases from V and 6 bases from J; junction bases left unmatched: 14. The CDR3 is CASSPQNRAGAEQYF. The CDR3 region has the DNA TGTGCCAGCAGCCCTCAGAACCGGGCGGGAGCCGAGCAGTACTTC.

The chain is built from TRBV4-1 and TRBJ1-2; the D gene is possibly TRBD1 (5 bases). The CDR3 is made up of 16 amino acids. V dropped 3 bases and J dropped 8 bases, with 22 bases sitting between them. Per germline, CDR1 MGHRA and CDR2 YSYEKL. The CDR3 loop reads CASSQDGGSQFRGYTF. CDR3 in DNA: TGCGCCAGCAGCCAGGATGGGGGATCTCAATTTCGAGGCTACACCTTC.

This clone was detected a few times. The gene calls are TRBV7-9 and TRBJ2-5; D may be TRBD2 (6 bases). Deletions cut 5 bases from V and 5 bases from J, with 15 bases between. CDR3 length: 14 residues. Germline loops: CDR1 SEHNR, CDR2 FQNEAQ (reference sequence). CDR3 loop: CASSRTGVGETQYF. The CDR3 DNA follows: TGTGCCAGCAGCCGGACGGGAGTGGGGGAGACCCAGTACTTC.

The chain links TRBV9 to TRBJ1-1; 10 bases are shared with TRBD1. Germline V gene sequence: CDR1 SGDLS, CDR2 YYNGEE. CDR3 length: 14 amino acids. Trimming took 5 bases from V and 6 from J; bases not matched to a gene: 7. CDR3: CASSWTGGEPEAFF. As DNA, the CDR3 is TGTGCCAGCAGTTGGACAGGGGGGGAACCTGAAGCTTTCTTT.

V usage is TRBV2 and J usage is TRBJ2-1; 10 bases map to TRBD2. This CDR3 spans 15 amino acids. With V trimmed by 7 bases and J by 5 bases, 8 bases remained unmatched. CDR1 is SNHLY, CDR2 FYNNEI, per germline. The CDR3 reads CASNILAGEHNEQFF. CDR3 sequence (DNA): TGTGCCAGCAATATCCTAGCGGGGGAGCACAATGAGCAGTTCTTC.

The rearrangement uses TRBV15 and TRBJ2-7; TRBD1 matches at 9 bases. CDR3 length: 14 amino acids. The V gene's germline CDR1 is LNHNV and CDR2 YYDKDF (reference sequence). Germline trimming cut 4 bases from V and 4 bases from J; bases unmatched to any gene: 5. The CDR3, as DNA: TGTGCCACCAGCATCCGGACAGGGGTGTACGAGCAGTACTTC. It translates to CATSIRTGVYEQYF.

A few counts support this clone. The chain couples TRBV2 to TRBJ2-1, with 14 nucleotides matching TRBD2. The CDR3 is 18 residues long. Per germline, CDR1 SNHLY and CDR2 FYNNEI. V gave up 4 bases and J gave up 3 bases; unmatched junction bases: 8. The DNA for the CDR3 is TGTGCCAGCAGTGTAGAGACTAGCGGGAGGGCCGTCTACAATGAGCAGTTCTTC. Amino acids: CASSVETSGRAVYNEQFF.

This clone was recorded once. V gene TRBV5-1 combines with J gene TRBJ1-1; 10 bases align to TRBD1. The trim removed 4 bases at V and 5 bases at J, leaving 8 bases unmatched. Germline V gives CDR1 SGHRS, CDR2 YFSETQ. The CDR3 is made up of 15 amino acids. The CDR3 sequence is CASSRQGARGTEAFF. CDR3 DNA sequence: TGCGCCAGCAGCCGACAGGGGGCGCGAGGGACTGAAGCTTTCTTT. Supplemented by reference TRBV5-1 and TRBJ1-1, the full variable domain reads KAGVTQTPRYLIKTRGQQVTLSCSPISGHRSVSWYQQTPGQGLQFLFEYFSETQRNKGNFPGRFSGRQFSNSRSEMNVSTLELGDSALYLCASSRQGARGTEAFFGQGTRLTVV.

The chain couples TRBV4-1 to TRBJ2-7; D call uncertain. Trimming removed 4 bases from V and 1 base from J, with 8 bases in between. The CDR3 contains 13 residues. The V gene's germline CDR1 is MGHRA and CDR2 YSYEKL. The CDR3 nucleotides read TGCGCCAGCAGCCGGGCAGTTTCCTACGAGCAGTACTTC. Encoded protein: CASSRAVSYEQYF.

The rearrangement uses TRBV28 and TRBJ1-5, with D tentatively TRBD1 (5 bases). Trimming took off 4 bases at V and 6 bases at J, with 10 bases between the two ends. The CDR3 runs to 13 residues. In germline, CDR1 is MDHEN, CDR2 SYDVKM. CDR3 nucleotides: TGTGCCAGCAGTTGGAGAGGGGCTCAGCCCCAGCATTTT. This translates into CASSWRGAQPQHF.

The rearrangement links TRBV10-3 to TRBJ2-7; D gene unclear. This CDR3 is 13 amino acids long. The V gene's germline CDR1 is ENHRY and CDR2 SYGVKD. V lost 4 bases and J 3 bases, leaving 10 bases between the germline ends. CDR3 sequence (DNA): TGTGCCATCAGTGGCCCTAACCTCTACGAGCAGTACTTC. This encodes CAISGPNLYEQYF.

This clone showed up just once. The chain is built from TRBV7-6 and TRBJ2-7; 10 nucleotides match TRBD1. There are 14 residues in the CDR3. V trimming: 4 bases; J trimming: 3 bases; junction bases outside the gene matches: 3. The germline gives CDR1 SGHVS, CDR2 FNYEAQ. The DNA for the CDR3 is TGTGCCAGCAGCTCGGGGACAGGGGACTACGAGCAGTACTTC. Translated: CASSSGTGDYEQYF.

The chain joins TRBV7-2 to TRBJ1-6, with D unclear. V lost 4 bases and J lost 5, with 9 bases in between. This CDR3 region has 14 residues. Germline V gene lookup returns CDR1 SGHTA and CDR2 FQGNSA. DNA for the CDR3: TGTGCCAGCAGCTCCCTTGGAAATAATTCACCCCTCCACTTT. Translating it yields CASSSLGNNSPLHF.

The chain is built from TRBV7-8 and TRBJ2-3; 7 nucleotides line up with TRBD1. The CDR3 covers 12 residues. Germline values: CDR1 SGHVS, CDR2 FQNEAQ. The trim removed 5 bases at V and 6 bases at J, leaving 2 bases unmatched. In DNA, the CDR3 is TGTGCCAGCAGCCCGGGACAGGATACGCAGTATTTT. It yields the protein CASSPGQDTQYF.

The rearrangement links TRBV27 to TRBJ2-1; possibly TRBD2 for D (5 bases). The CDR3 is made up of 15 amino acids. Germline V lookup: CDR1 MNHEY, CDR2 SMNVEV (reference sequence). Between the trimmed V and J ends, which lost 5 bases and 6 bases, there was a span of 17 bases. The CDR3: CASSLTRAAPNEQFF. Here the CDR3 DNA reads TGTGCCAGCAGTCTCACCCGAGCGGCCCCCAATGAGCAGTTCTTC.

This sequence joins TRBV30 and TRBJ2-7, with D tentatively TRBD1 or TRBD2 (5 bases each). V was cut by 1 base and J by 3 bases, with 16 bases left in between. Germline V gives CDR1 GTSNPN, CDR2 SVGIG (reference sequence). The CDR3 loop spans 15 amino acids. The CDR3 region has the DNA TGTGCCTGGAGTGCCCATCAAGAGGGGATCTACGAGCAGTACTTC. Amino acids: CAWSAHQEGIYEQYF.

V and J are TRBV6-6 and TRBJ2-7, with D unresolved. The CDR3 length is 10 residues. Germline CDR1 is MNHNY and CDR2 is SVGAGI (reference sequence). The V and J ends lost 6 bases and 3 bases respectively, with 3 bases between them. CDR3: CASRDYEQYF. The CDR3, as DNA: TGTGCCAGCAGGGACTACGAGCAGTACTTC.

This clone was seen just once. This rearrangement joins TRBV7-2 to TRBJ2-5; no reliable D call. This CDR3 is built from 13 residues. Germline V lookup: CDR1 SGHTA, CDR2 FQGNSA. The V end lost 4 bases, the J end lost 5 bases, and 11 bases lay between the germline ends. The CDR3 region has the DNA TGTGCCAGCAGCTCCGGGCAGGCGGAGACCCAGTACTTC. It specifies CASSSGQAETQYF.

The chain recombines TRBV5-1 with TRBJ2-2, with 7 bases aligning to TRBD2. Looked up from germline, CDR1 is SGHRS and CDR2 is YFSETQ. The CDR3 has 15 amino acids. The trim removed 4 bases at V and 4 bases at J, leaving 7 bases unmatched. The CDR3 is CASSPREDTTGELFF. CDR3 DNA: TGCGCCAGCAGCCCCCGGGAGGACACCACCGGGGAGCTGTTTTTT.

This chain links TRBV19 with TRBJ1-5, with D hard to call. Trimming shortened V by 5 bases and J by 5 bases, and 7 bases separated the two germline ends. This CDR3 region has 12 residues. Germline assignment: CDR1 LNHDA and CDR2 SQIVND (reference sequence). The CDR3 nucleotides are TGTGCCAGTAGTGGTGGGGATCAGCCCCAGCATTTT. Translation: CASSGGDQPQHF.

The rearrangement uses TRBV10-2 and TRBJ2-1; tentative D call: TRBD2 (5 bases). Germline V gene lookup returns CDR1 WSHSY and CDR2 SAAADI. The CDR3 loop spans 14 amino acids. V shed 4 bases and J shed 4 bases, with 11 bases lying between them. The CDR3 is CASSGSSGYNEQFF. CDR3 nucleotides: TGCGCCAGCAGTGGGAGCAGCGGATACAATGAGCAGTTCTTC.

This clone was counted once. The chain links TRBV7-3 to TRBJ2-3, with D perhaps TRBD2 (7 bases). Germline CDR1 and CDR2: SGHTA and FQGTGA. The CDR3 has 15 amino acids. V shed 2 bases and J shed 2 bases, with 11 bases lying between them. CDR3 in amino acids: CASSLAGAPTDTQYF. CDR3 nucleotide sequence: TGTGCCAGCAGCTTAGCGGGGGCTCCCACAGATACGCAGTATTTT.

The V call is TRBV18, the J call TRBJ2-7; 8 bases line up with TRBD2. This CDR3 contains 15 residues. Germline V gives CDR1 KGHSH, CDR2 LQKENI. With V trimmed by 3 bases and J by 1 base, 5 bases remained unmatched. Here the CDR3 DNA reads TGTGCCAGCTCACCCCAAGCGGGAGATTCCTACGAGCAGTACTTC. Residues: CASSPQAGDSYEQYF.

The rearrangement joins TRBV5-1 to TRBJ2-7, with D unresolved. Germline V gene sequence: CDR1 SGHRS, CDR2 YFSETQ. The CDR3 has 12 residues. V shed 4 bases and J shed 6 bases, with 11 bases lying between them. The CDR3 region is CASSPIVGEQYF. DNA for the CDR3: TGCGCCAGCAGCCCCATTGTTGGCGAGCAGTACTTC.